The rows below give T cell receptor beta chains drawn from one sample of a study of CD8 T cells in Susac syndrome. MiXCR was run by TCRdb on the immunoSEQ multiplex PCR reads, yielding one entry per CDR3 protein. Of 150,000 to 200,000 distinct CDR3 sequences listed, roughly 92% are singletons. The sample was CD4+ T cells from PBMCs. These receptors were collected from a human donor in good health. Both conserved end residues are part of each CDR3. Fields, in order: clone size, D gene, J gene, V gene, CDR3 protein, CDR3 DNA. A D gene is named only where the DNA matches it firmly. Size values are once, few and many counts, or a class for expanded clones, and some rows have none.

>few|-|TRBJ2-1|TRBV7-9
CASSFDSSYNEQFF
TGTGCCAGCAGCTTTGACAGCTCCTACAATGAGCAGTTCTTC
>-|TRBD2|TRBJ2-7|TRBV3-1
CASSPDLAGRSYEQYF
TGTGCCAGCAGCCCCGATTTAGCGGGGCGATCCTACGAGCAGTACTTC
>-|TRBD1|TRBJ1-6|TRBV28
CASSPPGTGASPLHF
TGTGCCAGCAGTCCCCCCGGGACAGGGGCATCACCCCTCCACTTT
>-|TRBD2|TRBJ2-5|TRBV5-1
CASSKAGPPGETQYF
TGCGCCAGCAGCAAAGCGGGGCCGCCGGGAGAGACCCAGTACTTC
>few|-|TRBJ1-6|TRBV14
CASSQEDSPLHF
TGTGCCAGCAGCCAAGAGGACTCACCCCTCCACTTT
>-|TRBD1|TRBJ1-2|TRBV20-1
CSAWSGGIGNYGYTF
TGCAGTGCGTGGTCAGGGGGAATTGGTAACTATGGCTACACCTTC
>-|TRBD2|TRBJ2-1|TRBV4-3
CASSQARGLASEQFF
TGCGCCAGCAGCCAAGCCCGGGGACTAGCCTCTGAGCAGTTCTTC
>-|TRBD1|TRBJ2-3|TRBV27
CASSLQFPGQGSHTQYF
TGTGCCAGCAGTTTACAGTTCCCGGGACAGGGGTCCCATACGCAGTATTTT
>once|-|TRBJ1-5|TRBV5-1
CASSLRGLGDQPQHF
TGCGCCAGCAGCCTAAGGGGCCTAGGGGATCAGCCCCAGCATTTT
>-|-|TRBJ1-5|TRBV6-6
CASRSTGNSNQPQNF
TGTGCCAGCAGATCAACAGGGAATAGCAATCAGCCCCAGAATTTT
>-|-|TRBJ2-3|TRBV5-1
CASSLVGSLGTDTQYF
TGCGCCAGCAGCTTGGTGGGCAGTCTGGGCACAGATACGCAGTATTTT
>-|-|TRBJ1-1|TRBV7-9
CASAGVNMNTEAFF
TGTGCCAGCGCAGGGGTTAACATGAACACTGAAGCTTTCTTT
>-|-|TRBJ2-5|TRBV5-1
CASSTQGGRETQYF
TGCGCCAGCAGCACCCAGGGGGGGCGAGAGACCCAGTACTTC
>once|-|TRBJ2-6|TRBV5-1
CASSLAVLGLSGANVLTF
TGCGCCAGCAGCTTGGCCGTCCTGGGTCTATCTGGGGCCAACGTCCTGACTTTC
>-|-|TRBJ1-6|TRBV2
CASRPPYNSPLHF
TGTGCCAGCAGACCCCCCTATAATTCACCCCTCCACTTT
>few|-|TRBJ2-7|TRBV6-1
CASSEDWTSPYEQYF
TGTGCCAGCAGTGAGGACTGGACCTCCCCCTACGAGCAGTACTTC
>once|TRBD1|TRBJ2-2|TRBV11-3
CASSSTGVGELFF
TGTGCCAGCAGTTCTACAGGGGTCGGGGAGCTGTTTTTT
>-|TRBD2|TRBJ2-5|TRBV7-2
CASSLAGTQETQYF
TGTGCCAGCTCTCTAGCGGGGACGCAAGAGACCCAGTACTTC
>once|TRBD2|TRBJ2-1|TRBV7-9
CASSLILAGDNEQFF
TGTGCCAGCAGCTTAATACTAGCGGGAGACAATGAGCAGTTCTTC
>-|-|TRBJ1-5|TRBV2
CASNEVNQPQHF
TGTGCCAGCAATGAGGTCAATCAGCCCCAGCATTTT
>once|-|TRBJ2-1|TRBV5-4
CASTLPRGTYNEQFF
TGTGCCAGCACTCTGCCGCGAGGGACTTACAATGAGCAGTTCTTC
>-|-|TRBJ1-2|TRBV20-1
CSARPDLGYGYTF
TGCAGTGCTAGACCTGACCTCGGGTATGGCTACACCTTC
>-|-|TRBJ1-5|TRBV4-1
CASSQAVFPGHFNQPQHF
TGCGCCAGCAGCCAAGCAGTCTTCCCGGGACACTTCAATCAGCCCCAGCATTTT
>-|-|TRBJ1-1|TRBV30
CAWSTAFEAFF
TGTGCCTGGAGTACAGCCTTTGAAGCTTTCTTT
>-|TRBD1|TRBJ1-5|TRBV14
CASSQGGQGGSQHF
TGTGCCAGCAGCCAGGGCGGACAGGGTGGGTCCCAGCATTTT
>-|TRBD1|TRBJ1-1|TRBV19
CASMPATGRTEAFF
TGTGCCAGTATGCCCGCGACAGGGAGAACTGAAGCTTTCTTT
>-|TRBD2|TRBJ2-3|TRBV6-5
CASSWTSGGAGDTQYF
TGTGCCAGCAGTTGGACTAGCGGGGGGGCTGGAGATACGCAGTATTTT
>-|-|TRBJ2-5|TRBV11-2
CASSLVPVEGGNQETQYF
TGTGCCAGCAGCTTAGTCCCGGTTGAGGGGGGAAATCAAGAGACCCAGTACTTC
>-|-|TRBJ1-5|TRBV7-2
CASRRGGLSNQPQHF
TGTGCCAGCAGAAGGGGAGGGCTCAGCAATCAGCCCCAGCATTTT
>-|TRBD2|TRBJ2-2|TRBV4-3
CASSQEAGTLGELFF
TGCGCCAGCAGCCAAGAAGCGGGGACGCTCGGGGAGCTGTTTTTT
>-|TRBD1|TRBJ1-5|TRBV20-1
CSAGKGATGNQPQHF
TGCAGTGCTGGCAAGGGGGCAACGGGCAATCAGCCCCAGCATTTT
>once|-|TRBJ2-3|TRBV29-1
CSVGQTDTQYF
TGCAGCGTTGGCCAGACAGATACGCAGTATTTT
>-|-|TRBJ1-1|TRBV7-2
CASSLAGGGGEAFF
TGTGCCAGCAGCTTAGCAGGGGGAGGGGGTGAAGCTTTCTTT
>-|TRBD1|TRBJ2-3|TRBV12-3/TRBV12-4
CASSQGAGTDTQYF
TGTGCCAGCAGCCAGGGGGCTGGAACAGATACGCAGTATTTT
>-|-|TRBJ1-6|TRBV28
CAAPGGQEGNSPLHF
TGTGCCGCACCCGGGGGCCAGGAAGGAAATTCACCCCTCCACTTT
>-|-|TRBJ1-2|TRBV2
CASRSRGGGDYGYTF
TGTGCCAGCAGATCAAGGGGAGGAGGGGACTATGGCTACACTTTC
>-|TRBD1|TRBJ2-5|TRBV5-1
CASSVTGAETQYF
TGCGCCAGCAGCGTGACAGGGGCGGAGACCCAGTACTTC
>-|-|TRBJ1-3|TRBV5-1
CASSAGGPGNTIYF
TGCGCCAGCAGCGCCGGCGGGCCTGGAAACACCATATATTTT
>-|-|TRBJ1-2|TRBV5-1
CASSLEQGTYGYTF
TGCGCCAGCAGCTTGGAACAGGGAACCTATGGCTACACCTTC
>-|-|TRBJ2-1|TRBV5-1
CASSRQSYNEQFF
TGCGCCAGCAGCCGTCAGTCTTACAATGAGCAGTTCTTC
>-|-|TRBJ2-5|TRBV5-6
CASSFQQETQYF
TGTGCCAGCAGCTTTCAACAAGAGACCCAGTACTTC
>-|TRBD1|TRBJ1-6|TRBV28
CASRTGVGWNSPLHF
TGTGCCAGCAGAACAGGGGTAGGTTGGAATTCACCCCTCCACTTT
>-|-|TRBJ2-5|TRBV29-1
CSVVIGGGSETQCF
TGCAGCGTTGTGATTGGGGGCGGGTCGGAGACCCAGTGCTTC
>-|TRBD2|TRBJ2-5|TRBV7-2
CASSPRGLASEGETQYF
TGTGCCAGCAGCCCCCGAGGACTAGCGTCGGAAGGGGAGACCCAGTACTTC
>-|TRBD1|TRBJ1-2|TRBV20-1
CSAPDRGSYGYTF
TGCAGTGCCCCGGACAGGGGGTCCTATGGCTACACCTTC